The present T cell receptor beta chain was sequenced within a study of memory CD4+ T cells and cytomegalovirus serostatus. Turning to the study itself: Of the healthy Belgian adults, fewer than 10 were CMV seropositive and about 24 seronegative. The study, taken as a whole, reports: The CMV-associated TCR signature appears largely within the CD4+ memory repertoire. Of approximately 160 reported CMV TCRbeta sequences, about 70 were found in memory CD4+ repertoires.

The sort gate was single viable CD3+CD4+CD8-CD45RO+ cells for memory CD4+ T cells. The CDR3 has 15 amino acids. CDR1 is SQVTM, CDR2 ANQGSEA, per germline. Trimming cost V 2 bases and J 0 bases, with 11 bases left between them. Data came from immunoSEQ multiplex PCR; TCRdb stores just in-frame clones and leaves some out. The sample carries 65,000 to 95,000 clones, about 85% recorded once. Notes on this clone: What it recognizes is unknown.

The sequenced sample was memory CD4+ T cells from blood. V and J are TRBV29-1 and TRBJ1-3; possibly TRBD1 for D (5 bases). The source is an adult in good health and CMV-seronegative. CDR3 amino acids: CSVEIDRYSGNTIYF. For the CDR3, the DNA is TGCAGCGTTGAAATAGACAGATACTCTGGAAACACCATATATTTT.